The 30 T cell receptor beta chains below all came from one sample that was sequenced in a study of cytomegalovirus exposure and HLA in healthy donors. The PCR ran on 60 Vbeta and 13 Jbeta primers. TCRdb's copy holds only in-frame clones and misses some; the assay was immunoSEQ multiplex PCR. The sample includes around 100,000 clones, under 85% of them seen just once. Sequences were obtained from PBMCs. The source of these receptors is a woman between 40 and 50 years old in good health and CMV-seropositive.

This sequence joins TRBV29-1 and TRBJ2-1; D is possibly TRBD1 (6 bases). V gave up 0 bases and J gave up 9 bases, with 21 bases separating them. Germline values: CDR1 SQVTM, CDR2 ANQGSEA. There are 16 residues in the CDR3. The CDR3 sequence is CSVEDPVLRGFGEQFF. In DNA, the CDR3 is TGCAGCGTTGAAGATCCGGTACTCAGGGGATTCGGTGAGCAGTTCTTC.

The V and J genes are TRBV6-4 and TRBJ1-5; D not certain. This CDR3 has 17 residues. Trimming left V 1 base short and J 3 bases short, with 16 bases between. Germline V gene data show CDR1 as MRHNA and CDR2 as SNTAGT. The CDR3 protein is CASSDCSYEEHNQPQHF. The CDR3 DNA follows: TGTGCCAGCAGTGACTGTTCATATGAGGAACACAATCAGCCCCAGCATTTT.

This chain links TRBV28 with TRBJ2-2; D is possibly TRBD2 (7 bases). Germline V gives CDR1 MDHEN, CDR2 SYDVKM. V lost 2 bases, J lost 4 bases, and 14 bases lay in between. This CDR3 comprises 16 residues. The CDR3 nucleotides read TGTGCCAGCAGTTTACTAGGGGGGGTTGGCACCGGGGAGCTGTTTTTT. Translating it yields CASSLLGGVGTGELFF. Filled out from reference TRBV28 and TRBJ2-2, the complete variable domain reads DVKVTQSSRYLVKRTGEKVFLECVQDMDHENMFWYRQDPGLGLRLIYFSYDVKMKEKGDIPEGYSVSREKKERFSLILESASTNQTSMYLCASSLLGGVGTGELFFGEGSRLTVL.

The gene calls are TRBV15 and TRBJ2-2; the match to TRBD1 covers 8 bases. Trimming at V came to 4 bases and at J to 4 bases, leaving 5 bases not matched to a gene. This CDR3 contains 15 residues. In germline, CDR1 is LNHNV, CDR2 YYDKDF (reference sequence). The CDR3 DNA follows: TGTGCCACCAGCATCGACAGGGGTTTCACCGGGGAGCTGTTTTTT. This codes for CATSIDRGFTGELFF.

The chain has TRBV2 and TRBJ1-5; TRBD1 matches 8 bases. The germline CDR1 and CDR2 sequences are SNHLY and FYNNEI. J lost 3 bases, V lost 6 bases, and 4 bases had no gene match. The CDR3 spans 14 residues. The CDR3 coding sequence is TGTGCCAGCAGCCGGACAGGGAACAATCAGCCCCAGCATTTT. Protein product: CASSRTGNNQPQHF.

The chain uses TRBV28 and TRBJ2-5; TRBD1 aligns across 7 bases. The CDR3 sequence is 15 residues long. V trimming: 5 bases; J trimming: 2 bases; junction bases outside the gene matches: 8. Germline lookup yields CDR1 MDHEN and CDR2 SYDVKM. The CDR3 nucleotides are TGTGCCAGCAGTCCCGGACAGGCCGATCAAGAGACCCAGTACTTC. Translating it yields CASSPGQADQETQYF.

This clone appeared a few times. This chain links TRBV5-1 with TRBJ2-1; the match to TRBD2 covers 9 bases. The CDR3 covers 14 residues. CDR1 is SGHRS, CDR2 YFSETQ, per germline. J gave up 10 bases and V 5 bases, and 10 bases lay outside the gene matches. The CDR3 bases are TGCGCCAGCAGTAGACTAGCGGACAACGGGGAGCAGTTCTTC. It encodes CASSRLADNGEQFF.

This clone occurred a few times. At one end, the junction sequence differs from germline, possibly due to a read error. The chain joins TRBV7-9 to TRBJ2-1; maybe TRBD2 (5 bases). Germline CDR1 SEHNR, CDR2 FQNEAQ (reference sequence). The CDR3 covers 12 residues. CDR3 protein: CSSRQRGNEQFF. The CDR3 nucleotides read TGTTCCAGCAGACAACGCGGGAATGAGCAGTTCTTC.

This clone has a single count. The V gene is TRBV5-6, the J gene TRBJ2-2; TRBD2 matches 13 bases. The junction had 3 bases not matched to a gene; V was cut back by 4 bases and J by 0 bases. The germline gives CDR1 SGHDT, CDR2 YYEEEE. The CDR3 extends over 17 amino acids. CDR3 DNA: TGTGCCAGCAGCCGACTAGCGGGAGGCCCGAACACCGGGGAGCTGTTTTTT. Translated: CASSRLAGGPNTGELFF. Supplemented by reference TRBV5-6 and TRBJ2-2, the full variable domain reads DAGVTQSPTHLIKTRGQQVTLRCSPKSGHDTVSWYQQALGQGPQFIFQYYEEEERQRGNFPDRFSGHQFPNYSSELNVNALLLGDSALYLCASSRLAGGPNTGELFFGEGSRLTVL.

This chain links TRBV19 with TRBJ2-1; a possible D gene is TRBD2 (5 bases). This CDR3 has 16 residues. V shed 1 base and J shed 3 bases, with 13 bases lying between them. Germline-derived CDR1 and CDR2 are LNHDA and SQIVND (reference sequence). CDR3 sequence (DNA): TGTGCCAGTAGTATAGCCGGGGTCTCGGACTACAATGAGCAGTTCTTC. Protein product: CASSIAGVSDYNEQFF.

This clone showed up just once. The chain has TRBV2 and TRBJ2-7; the match to TRBD1 covers 10 bases. V trimming: 7 bases; J trimming: 6 bases; junction bases outside the gene matches: 9. The CDR3 has 14 residues. Per the germline V gene, CDR1 is SNHLY and CDR2 is FYNNEI. The CDR3 bases are TGTGCCAGCACGGTTGGGACAGGGGATCGCGAGCAGTACTTC. Translated, it gives CASTVGTGDREQYF.

The chain carries TRBV29-1 and TRBJ2-6; 8 bases match TRBD1. The CDR3 has 14 amino acids. With 6 bases clipped from V and 3 bases from J, the junction kept 4 bases outside the gene matches. In germline, CDR1 is SQVTM, CDR2 ANQGSEA. The chain's CDR3 is CSVVTGGGANVLTF. CDR3 nucleotide sequence: TGCAGCGTGGTAACAGGGGGTGGGGCCAACGTCCTGACTTTC. The variable domain in full, with the rest retrieved from reference TRBV29-1 and TRBJ2-6, is SAVISQKPSRDICQRGTSLTIQCQVDSQVTMMFWYRQQPGQSLTLIATANQGSEATYESGFVIDKFPISRPNLTFSTLTVSNMSPEDSSIYLCSVVTGGGANVLTFGAGSRLTVL.

The chain carries TRBV29-1 and TRBJ2-7, with TRBD2 identical over 11 bases. Germline V lookup: CDR1 SQVTM, CDR2 ANQGSEA. This CDR3 is 14 amino acids long. V lost 4 bases to trimming and J lost 0 bases; unmatched junction nucleotides: 2. CDR3 region: CSVGTSGSSYEQYF. The CDR3 DNA follows: TGCAGCGTTGGAACTAGCGGGAGCTCCTACGAGCAGTACTTC.

This rearrangement joins TRBV4-1 to TRBJ2-2; a possible D gene is TRBD2 (6 bases). Germline loops: CDR1 MGHRA, CDR2 YSYEKL. V lost 1 base and J 5 bases, leaving 17 bases between the germline ends. The CDR3 is made up of 17 amino acids. CDR3: CASSQVLTSQETGELFF. The CDR3 coding sequence is TGCGCCAGCAGCCAAGTTTTGACTAGTCAAGAGACCGGGGAGCTGTTTTTT.

The chain has TRBV28 and TRBJ2-7; 9 nucleotides line up with TRBD2. The CDR3 consists of 18 residues. The germline gives CDR1 MDHEN, CDR2 SYDVKM. With V trimmed by 2 bases and J by 4 bases, 15 bases remained unmatched. The CDR3: CASSLGTSSSFFRYEQYF. CDR3 nucleotide sequence: TGTGCCAGCAGTTTAGGGACTAGCTCATCTTTTTTCCGGTACGAGCAGTACTTC.

The gene calls are TRBV4-2 and TRBJ2-7, with TRBD2 matching over 8 bases. Germline V gene lookup returns CDR1 LGHNA and CDR2 YNFKEQ. The ends lost 0 bases at V and 1 base at J; junction bases unmatched: 2. The CDR3 loop spans 15 amino acids. The chain's CDR3 is CASSQDPGGSYEQYF. CDR3 sequence (DNA): TGTGCCAGCAGCCAAGATCCGGGAGGGTCCTACGAGCAGTACTTC.

The chain links TRBV9 to TRBJ2-7; TRBD2 matches at 7 bases. Germline loops: CDR1 SGDLS, CDR2 YYNGEE. The CDR3 loop spans 14 amino acids. Losses at the gene ends were 0 bases for V and 3 bases for J; bases not matched to a gene: 3. The CDR3 bases are TGTGCCAGCAGCGTAGGTGGCGGGGGCTACGAGCAGTACTTC. As protein: CASSVGGGGYEQYF.

This chain links TRBV6-1 with TRBJ2-7; 9 positions match TRBD2. The trim removed 7 bases at V and 1 base at J, leaving 5 bases unmatched. CDR1 MNHNS and CDR2 SASEGT come from the germline V gene. The CDR3 is made up of 14 amino acids. For the CDR3, the DNA is TGTGCCAGCATTTGGACTAGCGCTTCCTACGAGCAGTACTTC. This sequence encodes CASIWTSASYEQYF.

This clone was counted a single time. This chain joins TRBV5-6 and TRBJ1-1, with 9 bases aligning to TRBD1. The germline V gene encodes CDR1 SGHDT and CDR2 YYEEEE. The CDR3 consists of 12 residues. Trimming took 4 bases from V and 11 from J; bases not matched to a gene: 6. CDR3 residues: CASSVRQGVAFF. The CDR3 region has the DNA TGTGCCAGCAGCGTCCGACAGGGGGTCGCTTTCTTT.

This clone was detected a few times. J is TRBJ2-3 and V is TRBV10-2; the D is unclear. The length of the CDR3 is 15 residues. CDR1 WSHSY and CDR2 SAAADI come from the germline V gene. V dropped 2 bases and J dropped 2 bases, with 11 bases sitting between them. The chain's CDR3 is CASSEVERYTDTQYF. CDR3 nucleotides: TGCGCCAGCAGTGAGGTGGAGAGATACACAGATACGCAGTATTTT.

V gene TRBV9 combines with J gene TRBJ2-1; the match to TRBD2 covers 12 bases. The J segment lost 5 bases and the V segment lost 4 bases, leaving 7 bases of the junction unmatched. From germline, CDR1 is SGDLS and CDR2 YYNGEE. The CDR3 covers 16 residues. CDR3 in amino acids: CASSSSSGRADNEQFF. The CDR3 nucleotides are TGTGCCAGCAGCTCCTCTAGCGGGAGGGCCGACAATGAGCAGTTCTTC.

The chain recombines TRBV19 with TRBJ2-1; 11 bases agree with TRBD2. Per the germline V gene, CDR1 is LNHDA and CDR2 is SQIVND (reference sequence). The CDR3 sequence is 16 residues long. J was trimmed by 10 bases and V by 3 bases; bases with no gene match: 11. The CDR3: CASSMRALAGAGEQFF. Written as DNA, the CDR3 is TGTGCCAGTAGTATGCGTGCACTAGCGGGAGCGGGGGAGCAGTTCTTC.

This rearrangement joins TRBV4-2 to TRBJ1-1, with D perhaps matching TRBD1 (5 bases). Germline V lookup: CDR1 LGHNA, CDR2 YNFKEQ. With 1 base removed from V and 8 bases from J, the gap between germline ends came to 14 bases. CDR3 length: 14 residues. CDR3 sequence reads: CASSQGVGGVEAFF. The CDR3 nucleotides are TGTGCCAGCAGCCAAGGGGTGGGGGGAGTAGAAGCTTTCTTT.

The V gene is TRBV7-9, the J gene TRBJ2-7; a possible D gene is TRBD1 (6 bases). The germline CDR1 and CDR2 sequences are SEHNR and FQNEAQ (reference sequence). V shed 5 bases and J shed 1 base, with 12 bases lying between them. The CDR3 contains 14 residues. Written as DNA, the CDR3 is TGTGCCAGCAGCCAAACTGACAGGTCCTACGAGCAGTACTTC. It encodes CASSQTDRSYEQYF.

The chain recombines TRBV10-3 with TRBJ2-7; possibly TRBD1 for D (6 bases). The CDR3 runs 11 residues. Germline assignment: CDR1 ENHRY and CDR2 SYGVKD. Trimming removed 8 bases from V and 2 bases from J, with 7 bases in between. DNA of the CDR3: TGTGCCATCTCAGGGGCCTACGAGCAGTACTTC. It translates to CAISGAYEQYF.

The rearrangement joins TRBV19 to TRBJ2-1; 14 positions agree with TRBD2. Germline V CDR1 and CDR2: LNHDA, SQIVND (reference sequence). The trim removed 4 bases at V and 7 bases at J, leaving 9 bases unmatched. This CDR3 has 17 amino acids. CDR3 amino acids: CASSTTSGRAGWNEQFF. The DNA of the CDR3 is TGTGCCAGTAGTACGACTAGCGGGAGGGCGGGATGGAATGAGCAGTTCTTC.

The V call is TRBV11-2, the J call TRBJ1-2; D perhaps matches TRBD1 (5 bases). Trimming removed 5 bases from V and 3 bases from J, with 13 bases in between. Looked up from germline, CDR1 is SGHAT and CDR2 is FQNNGV. The CDR3 runs to 14 residues. The CDR3 DNA sequence: TGTGCCAGCAGCACCCAGGGACTCGACTATGGCTACACCTTC. This encodes CASSTQGLDYGYTF. The full variable domain, its missing parts supplied by reference TRBV11-2 and TRBJ1-2, is EAGVAQSPRYKIIEKRQSVAFWCNPISGHATLYWYQQILGQGPKLLIQFQNNGVVDDSQLPKDRFSAERLKGVDSTLKIQPAKLEDSAVYLCASSTQGLDYGYTFGSGTRLTVV.

The V and J genes are TRBV28 and TRBJ2-3, with a weak D call TRBD2 (6 bases). V lost 2 bases, J lost 1 base, and 10 bases lay in between. The CDR3 consists of 15 residues. CDR1 is MDHEN and CDR2 is SYDVKM in the germline V gene. The CDR3, as DNA: TGTGCCAGCAGTTTACGGCGGGACCGCACAGATACGCAGTATTTT. Its translation is CASSLRRDRTDTQYF.

This rearrangement joins TRBV19 to TRBJ2-5, with D perhaps TRBD1 (5 bases). TRBJ2-7 matches the DNA end more closely, so the J call is doubtful. The CDR3 has 15 residues. In germline, CDR1 is LNHDA, CDR2 SQIVND (reference sequence). The CDR3 is CASSIIRQGSYEQYF. As DNA, the CDR3 is TGTGCCAGTAGTATCATAAGGCAGGGCTCCTACGAGCAGTACTTC.

This chain uses TRBV6-4 with TRBJ2-3, with D maybe TRBD1 (6 bases). V lost 3 bases and J 0 bases, leaving 10 bases between the germline ends. The CDR3 has 15 amino acids. Germline V gene data show CDR1 as MRHNA and CDR2 as SNTAGT. This CDR3 reads CASSEGQGSTDTQYF. In DNA form, the CDR3 reads TGTGCCAGCAGTGAGGGTCAGGGGAGCACAGATACGCAGTATTTT.